This T cell receptor beta chain was captured by sequencing in a study of T cells after yellow fever vaccination. Overall study findings and caveats: There was a possibility that FACS-sorted repertoires contained abundant clonotypes contaminating from the bulk population. A small share of clonotypes appeared in both CD4 and CD8 compartments.

With respect to this clonotype: Its antigen remains unidentified.

UMIs and a universal primer site were added when TCR cDNA was made by 5'RACE template switching. TCRdb ran MiXCR on the 5' RACE reads and lists one entry per CDR3 protein. Among 450,000 to 600,000 distinct CDR3 sequences listed, approximately 12% were seen once. CDR1 is ENHRY, CDR2 SYGVKD, per germline. V lost 0 bases, J lost 3 bases, and 9 bases stayed unmatched. This CDR3 is 18 amino acids long. The TCR originated in a young man who received the YFV17D yellow fever vaccine. This sequence joins TRBV10-3 and TRBJ2-5; 11 nucleotides agree with TRBD2. This material consisted of PBMCs, taken on the day of the yellow fever booster vaccination. CDR3: CAISESTGASGRKETQYF. The CDR3 DNA reads TGTGCCATCAGTGAGTCGACCGGGGCTAGCGGGAGGAAAGAGACCCAGTACTTC.